Listed below are T cell receptor beta chains from one sample, sequenced in a study of T cells of healthy individuals. MiXCR, run by TCRdb on the 5' RACE reads, gives a single entry per CDR3 protein. Among approximately 52,000 distinct CDR3 sequences listed, roughly 15% were seen once. The receptors were sampled from a human donor in good health. The CDR3 runs from the conserved cysteine through the conserved F or W. The order of the fields is CDR3 protein, CDR3 DNA, D gene, J gene, V gene, clone size. D genes are given only for firm matches. Only part of the rows carry a size: once, few, many, or a class if the clone is expanded.

CDR3 protein: CASSGADGYTF
CDR3 DNA: TGTGCCAGCAGCGGGGCGGATGGCTACACCTTC
D gene: NA
J gene: TRBJ1-2
V gene: TRBV5-4
clone size: many

CDR3 protein: CASSSGTGETGELFF
CDR3 DNA: TGTGCCAGCAGCTCCGGGACAGGGGAAACCGGGGAGCTGTTTTTT
D gene: TRBD1
J gene: TRBJ2-2
V gene: TRBV7-9
clone size: few

CDR3 protein: CASSVEEEGGRGGYTF
CDR3 DNA: TGTGCCAGCAGCGTAGAAGAAGAGGGGGGCAGGGGAGGCTACACCTTC
D gene: NA
J gene: TRBJ1-2
V gene: TRBV9
clone size: NA

CDR3 protein: CASSLSGGNTDTQYF
CDR3 DNA: TGTGCCAGCAGCTTATCGGGCGGGAACACAGATACGCAGTATTTT
D gene: NA
J gene: TRBJ2-3
V gene: TRBV7-9
clone size: NA

CDR3 protein: CASSLGPQNQNIQYF
CDR3 DNA: TGTGCCAGCAGCTTAGGGCCCCAGAACCAAAACATTCAGTACTTC
D gene: NA
J gene: TRBJ2-4
V gene: TRBV7-2
clone size: NA

CDR3 protein: CASSSPWRGATFF
CDR3 DNA: TGTGCCAGCAGCTCCCCCTGGCGGGGGGCAACGTTCTTC
D gene: TRBD2
J gene: TRBJ2-1
V gene: TRBV7-9
clone size: NA

CDR3 protein: CASSPEGGDTSTDTQYF
CDR3 DNA: TGTGCCAGCAGCCCCGAGGGGGGAGATACTAGCACAGATACGCAGTATTTT
D gene: NA
J gene: TRBJ2-3
V gene: TRBV9
clone size: many

CDR3 protein: CSARLSGPTRYEQYF
CDR3 DNA: TGCAGTGCTAGACTTTCAGGACCTACAAGATACGAGCAGTACTTC
D gene: NA
J gene: TRBJ2-7
V gene: TRBV20-1
clone size: few

CDR3 protein: CASSVAGISEQFF
CDR3 DNA: TGTGCCAGCAGCGTAGCCGGAATCAGTGAGCAGTTCTTC
D gene: NA
J gene: TRBJ2-1
V gene: TRBV9
clone size: few

CDR3 protein: CASSQGFPGQGQFYGYTF
CDR3 DNA: TGCGCCAGCAGCCAAGGATTTCCGGGACAGGGCCAATTCTATGGCTACACCTTC
D gene: TRBD1
J gene: TRBJ1-2
V gene: TRBV4-1
clone size: NA

CDR3 protein: CASSQESRETIGNEQFF
CDR3 DNA: TGCGCCAGCAGCCAAGAATCGCGGGAGACGATTGGAAATGAGCAGTTCTTC
D gene: TRBD2
J gene: TRBJ2-1
V gene: TRBV4-3
clone size: few

CDR3 protein: CSGKTGDSPLHF
CDR3 DNA: TGCAGTGGCAAGACCGGGGATTCACCCCTCCACTTT
D gene: NA
J gene: TRBJ1-6
V gene: TRBV20-1
clone size: few